The clone carrying this T cell receptor beta chain was seen many times. V lost 5 bases to trimming and J lost 4 bases, with 18 bases between them. There are 16 residues in the CDR3. The V gene's germline CDR1 is SGHNT and CDR2 YENEEA. This entry belongs to a study of low-dose radiotherapy and immunotherapy resistance in tumors. About the study: Each fraction given to Cohort 2 every two weeks delivered 1 Gy, and the total reached 13 Gy over 26 weeks.

The time point denotes: after trial treatment. This sample's treatment: LDRT plus nivolumab, ipilimumab, low-dose cyclophosphamide and aspirin (RACIN trial). Tumors of eligible patients were advanced, solid and lacking tumor-infiltrating lymphocytes. TRAV- and TRBV-specific primers primed first-strand cDNA, covering alpha and beta chains. TCRs were amplified for roughly 20 PCR cycles with a constant-region primer and V-primer adapter. One entry per CDR3 protein results from TCRdb running MiXCR on the reads. This sample yields 75,000 to 95,000 distinct CDR3 sequences, of which 20% to 25% are seen a single time; 9.5% to 15% belongs to the top ten.

This receptor was obtained from a female donor with ovarian cancer. Sequencing was performed on PBMCs, taken after low-dose radiotherapy plus immunotherapy. The rearrangement joins TRBV11-3 to TRBJ2-1, with TRBD2 as a possible D gene (6 bases). This chain's CDR3 is CASSAGRAGPYNEQFF. The CDR3 DNA follows: TGTGCCAGCAGCGCTGGTAGGGCGGGACCGTACAATGAGCAGTTCTTC.